This is a list of T cell receptor beta chains from one sample in a study of T cells after yellow fever vaccination. Using its own MiXCR run on the 5' RACE reads, TCRdb lists one record per CDR3 protein. The table includes approximately 120,000 distinct CDR3 sequences, more than 6% detected once. This sample comprised CD4+ T cells sorted from PBMCs, obtained 9 to 10 days after the first yellow fever vaccination. The receptor source for this set is a man aged 18 to 29 who received the YFV17D yellow fever vaccine. Both conserved end residues are part of each CDR3. D genes are given only for firm matches. Not every row has a clone size; where given, it reads once, few, many or a size class.

- TRBJ2-4 - TRBV6-2/TRBV6-3 CASGHKGIQYF TGTGCCAGCGGACACAAGGGCATTCAGTACTTC
- TRBJ2-1 many TRBV4-1 CASSQVTAGNSYNEQFF TGCGCCAGCAGCCAAGTTACTGCGGGGAACTCCTACAATGAGCAGTTCTTC
- TRBJ2-7 many TRBV7-2 CASRPPIGEQYF TGTGCCAGCAGACCGCCCATCGGCGAGCAGTACTTC
TRBD1 TRBJ1-2 many TRBV12-3/TRBV12-4 CASSRTPGGNTF TGTGCCAGCAGTAGAACACCAGGGGGGAACACCTTC
TRBD1 TRBJ2-7 many TRBV2 CASSEGTGWYYEQYF TGTGCCAGCAGTGAAGGGACAGGGTGGTACTACGAGCAGTACTTC
- TRBJ1-6 many TRBV2 CASSVLKKDSPLHF TGTGCCAGCAGTGTACTGAAGAAGGATTCACCCCTCCACTTT
- TRBJ1-2 many TRBV5-1 CASSPDGSEGYTF TGCGCCAGCAGCCCAGACGGGAGTGAGGGCTACACCTTC
- TRBJ1-1 many TRBV4-2 CASSQGQGLEAFF TGTGCCAGCAGCCAAGGGCAGGGACTTGAAGCTTTCTTT
TRBD1 TRBJ1-1 many TRBV5-1 CASSSNRQGTEAFF TGCGCCAGCAGCTCTAATCGACAGGGGACTGAAGCTTTCTTT
- TRBJ2-4 many TRBV20-1 CSARDYRGVGDIQYF TGCAGTGCTAGAGATTATCGGGGAGTGGGGGACATTCAGTACTTC
TRBD2 TRBJ2-1 many TRBV20-1 CSASSGDGEQFF TGCAGTGCTAGTAGCGGGGACGGTGAGCAGTTCTTC
TRBD2 TRBJ2-5 many TRBV5-1 CASSPGTTSGGETQYF TGCGCCAGCAGCCCAGGGACTACCTCGGGCGGGGAGACCCAGTACTTC
- TRBJ1-2 many TRBV5-1 CASSSGTLGGYTF TGCGCCAGCAGCTCCGGGACCCTAGGTGGCTACACCTTC